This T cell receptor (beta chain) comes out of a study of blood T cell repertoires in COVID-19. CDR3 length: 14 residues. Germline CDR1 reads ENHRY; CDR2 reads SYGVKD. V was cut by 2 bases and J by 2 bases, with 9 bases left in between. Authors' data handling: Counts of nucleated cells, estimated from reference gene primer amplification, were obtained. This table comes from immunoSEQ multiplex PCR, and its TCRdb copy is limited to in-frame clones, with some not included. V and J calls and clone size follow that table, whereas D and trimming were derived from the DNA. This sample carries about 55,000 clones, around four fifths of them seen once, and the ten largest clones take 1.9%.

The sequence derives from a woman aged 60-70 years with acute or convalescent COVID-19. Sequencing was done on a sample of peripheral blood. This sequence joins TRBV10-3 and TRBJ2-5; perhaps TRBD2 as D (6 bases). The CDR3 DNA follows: TGTGCCATCAGTGAGGGAAGCGGGCAAGAGACCCAGTACTTC. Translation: CAISEGSGQETQYF.